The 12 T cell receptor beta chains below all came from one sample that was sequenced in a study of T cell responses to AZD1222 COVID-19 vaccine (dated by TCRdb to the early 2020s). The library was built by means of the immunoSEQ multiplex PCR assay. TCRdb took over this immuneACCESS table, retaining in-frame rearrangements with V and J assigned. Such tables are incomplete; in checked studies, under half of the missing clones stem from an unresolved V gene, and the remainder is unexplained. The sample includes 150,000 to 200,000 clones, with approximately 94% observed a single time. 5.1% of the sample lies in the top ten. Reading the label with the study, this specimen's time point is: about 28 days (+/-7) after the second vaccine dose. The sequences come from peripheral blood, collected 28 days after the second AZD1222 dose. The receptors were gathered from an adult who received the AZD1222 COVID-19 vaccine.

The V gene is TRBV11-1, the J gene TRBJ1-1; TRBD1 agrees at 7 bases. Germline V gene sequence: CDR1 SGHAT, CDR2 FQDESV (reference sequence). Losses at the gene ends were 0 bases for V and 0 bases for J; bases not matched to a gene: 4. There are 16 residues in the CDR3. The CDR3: CASSLARGPLNTEAFF. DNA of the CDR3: TGTGCCAGCAGCTTAGCAAGGGGGCCGTTGAACACTGAAGCTTTCTTT.

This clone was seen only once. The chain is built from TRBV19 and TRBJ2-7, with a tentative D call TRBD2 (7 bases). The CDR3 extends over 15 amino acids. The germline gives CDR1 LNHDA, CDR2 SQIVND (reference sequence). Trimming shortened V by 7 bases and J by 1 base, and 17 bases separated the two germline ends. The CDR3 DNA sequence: TGTGCCAGTAAACAGGAGGGGGGGCGGTCCTACGAGCAGTACTTC. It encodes CASKQEGGRSYEQYF. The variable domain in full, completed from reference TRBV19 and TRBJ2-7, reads DGGITQSPKYLFRKEGQNVTLSCEQNLNHDAMYWYRQDPGQGLRLIYYSQIVNDFQKGDIAEGYSVSREKKESFPLTVTSAQKNPTAFYLCASKQEGGRSYEQYFGPGTRLTVT.

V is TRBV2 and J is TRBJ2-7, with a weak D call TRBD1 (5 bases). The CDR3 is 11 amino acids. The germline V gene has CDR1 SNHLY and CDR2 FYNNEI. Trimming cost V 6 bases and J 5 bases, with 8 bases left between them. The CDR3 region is CASSQGHEQYF. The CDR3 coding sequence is TGTGCCAGCAGCCAGGGCCACGAGCAGTACTTC.

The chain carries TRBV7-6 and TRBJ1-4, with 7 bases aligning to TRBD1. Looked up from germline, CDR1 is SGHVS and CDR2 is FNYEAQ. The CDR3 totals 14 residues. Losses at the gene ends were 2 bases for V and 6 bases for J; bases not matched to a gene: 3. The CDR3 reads CASSLSRGYEKLFF. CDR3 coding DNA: TGTGCCAGCAGCTTAAGCAGGGGGTATGAAAAACTGTTTTTT.

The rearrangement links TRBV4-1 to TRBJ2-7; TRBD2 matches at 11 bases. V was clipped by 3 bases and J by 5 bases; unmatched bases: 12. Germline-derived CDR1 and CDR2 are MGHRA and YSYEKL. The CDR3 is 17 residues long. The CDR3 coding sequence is TGCGCCAGCAGCCAGCCCGGTACTAGCGGGAGTTTTCACGAGCAGTACTTC. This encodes CASSQPGTSGSFHEQYF.

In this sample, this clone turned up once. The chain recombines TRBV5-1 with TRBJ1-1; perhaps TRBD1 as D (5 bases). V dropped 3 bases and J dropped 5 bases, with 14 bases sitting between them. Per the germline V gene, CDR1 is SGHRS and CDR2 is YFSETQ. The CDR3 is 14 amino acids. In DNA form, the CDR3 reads TGCGCCAGCAGCTCTCAGGGCGGGGGGACTGAAGCTTTCTTT. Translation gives CASSSQGGGTEAFF.

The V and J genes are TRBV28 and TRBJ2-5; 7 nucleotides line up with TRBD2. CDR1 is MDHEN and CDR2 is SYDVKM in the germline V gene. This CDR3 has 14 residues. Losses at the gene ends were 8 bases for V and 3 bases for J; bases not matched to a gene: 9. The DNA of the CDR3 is TGTGCCAGCTCCCTCCGGGACTATAAAGAGACCCAGTACTTC. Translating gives CASSLRDYKETQYF.

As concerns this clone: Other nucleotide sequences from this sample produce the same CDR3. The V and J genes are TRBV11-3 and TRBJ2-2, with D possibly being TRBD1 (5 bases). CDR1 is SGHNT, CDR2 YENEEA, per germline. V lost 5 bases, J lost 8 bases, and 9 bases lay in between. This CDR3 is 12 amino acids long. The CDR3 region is CASSASGGELFF. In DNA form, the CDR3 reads TGTGCCAGCAGCGCCTCAGGGGGGGAGCTGTTTTTT.

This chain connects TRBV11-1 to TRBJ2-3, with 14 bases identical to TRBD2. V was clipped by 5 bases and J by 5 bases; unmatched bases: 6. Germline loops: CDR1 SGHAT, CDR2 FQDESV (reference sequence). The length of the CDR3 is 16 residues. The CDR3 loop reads CASSGSGLAGVDTQYF. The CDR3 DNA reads TGTGCCAGCAGCGGATCGGGACTAGCGGGAGTAGATACGCAGTATTTT.

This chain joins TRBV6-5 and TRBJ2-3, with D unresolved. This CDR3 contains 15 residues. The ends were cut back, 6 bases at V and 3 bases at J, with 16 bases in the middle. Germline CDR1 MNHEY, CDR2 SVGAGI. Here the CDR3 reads CASRSTQHTTDTQYF. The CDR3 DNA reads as TGTGCCAGCAGATCTACCCAGCATACTACAGATACGCAGTATTTT.

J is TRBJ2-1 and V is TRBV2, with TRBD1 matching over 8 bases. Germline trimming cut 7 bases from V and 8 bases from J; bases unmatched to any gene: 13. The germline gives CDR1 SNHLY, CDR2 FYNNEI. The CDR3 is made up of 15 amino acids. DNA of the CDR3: TGTGCCAGCAATCAGGACAGGGCAGATTTAGATGAGCAGTTCTTC. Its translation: CASNQDRADLDEQFF.

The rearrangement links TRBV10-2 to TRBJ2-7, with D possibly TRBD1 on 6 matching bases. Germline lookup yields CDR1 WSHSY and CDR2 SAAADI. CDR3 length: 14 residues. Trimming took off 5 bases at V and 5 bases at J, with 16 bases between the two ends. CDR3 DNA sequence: TGCGCCAGCAGTCATCCAGGAACAGGGAACGAGCAGTACTTC. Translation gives CASSHPGTGNEQYF.